These 24 T cell receptor beta chains were sequenced from one sample in a study of blood T cell repertoires in COVID-19. TCRdb's copy holds only in-frame clones and misses some; the assay was immunoSEQ multiplex PCR. Counted here are more than 60,000 clones, roughly 90% occurring once; the ten biggest clones make up about 20%. Material for sequencing was peripheral blood. These receptors all come from a woman aged 50 to 65 with active or convalescent COVID-19.

The chain joins TRBV11-1 to TRBJ2-7, with 8 bases matching TRBD2. The CDR3 covers 14 residues. The V gene end was trimmed by 5 bases and the J gene end by 4 bases; junction bases not matched to a gene: 7. Germline lookup yields CDR1 SGHAT and CDR2 FQDESV (reference sequence). As DNA, the CDR3 is TGTGCCAGCAGCCTTAGCGGGACCCGGTACGAGCAGTACTTC. Translation: CASSLSGTRYEQYF.

This clone appeared once. The V and J genes are TRBV10-3 and TRBJ2-5, with D possibly TRBD2 on 6 matching bases. CDR1 and CDR2 from the germline V gene are ENHRY and SYGVKD. Trimming removed 8 bases at V and 0 bases at J, with 13 bases between. The CDR3 covers 14 residues. The CDR3 DNA is TGTGCCATCTCCCCCGGGGGAGACCAAGAGACCCAGTACTTC. It is translated as CAISPGGDQETQYF.

This rearrangement joins TRBV30 to TRBJ2-5; possibly TRBD2 for D (6 bases). The germline gives CDR1 GTSNPN, CDR2 SVGIG (reference sequence). The CDR3 runs to 15 residues. The ends were cut back, 4 bases at V and 1 base at J, with 16 bases in the middle. The CDR3 DNA reads TGTGCCTGGACTCGGGGATTAGCGGTCCAAGAGACCCAGTACTTC. As protein: CAWTRGLAVQETQYF.

This chain uses TRBV9 with TRBJ2-5, with a weak D call TRBD2 (6 bases). V was cut by 4 bases and J by 4 bases, with 17 bases left in between. Germline assignment: CDR1 SGDLS and CDR2 YYNGEE. This CDR3 has 15 amino acids. CDR3 sequence reads: CASSPWDFQRETQYF. CDR3 coding DNA: TGTGCCAGCAGCCCCTGGGACTTCCAGAGAGAGACCCAGTACTTC.

V and J are TRBV9 and TRBJ1-6; D might be TRBD1 (6 bases). This CDR3 region has 14 residues. CDR1 and CDR2 (germline): SGDLS, YYNGEE. Trimming cost V 4 bases and J 6 bases, with 11 bases left between them. CDR3 amino acids: CASSLDSINSPLHF. The CDR3 bases are TGTGCCAGCAGCCTGGACAGTATTAATTCACCCCTCCACTTT.

The gene calls are TRBV3-1 (or the pseudogene TRBV3-2) and TRBJ1-2; TRBD1 matches 7 bases. CDR1 is LGHDT and CDR2 is YNNKEL in the germline V gene (reference sequence). The CDR3 is 17 residues long. Germline trimming cut 4 bases from V and 1 base from J; bases unmatched to any gene: 12. The CDR3 nucleotides are TGTGCCAGCAGCCCGCGAACCGGACAGGATAATAACTATGGCTACACCTTC. Its translation: CASSPRTGQDNNYGYTF.

This chain connects TRBV2 to TRBJ2-3; D call uncertain. CDR3 length: 14 residues. Germline V gene data show CDR1 as SNHLY and CDR2 as FYNNEI. V lost 7 bases, J lost 1 base, and 12 bases lay in between. CDR3 in amino acids: CASKVWARTDTQYF. CDR3 nucleotide sequence: TGTGCCAGCAAGGTGTGGGCCCGCACAGATACGCAGTATTTT.

The gene calls are TRBV24-1 and TRBJ2-7; tentatively, D is TRBD2 (5 bases). The CDR3 runs 14 residues. Trimming removed 2 bases from V and 7 bases from J, with 14 bases in between. CDR1 is KGHDR and CDR2 is SFDVKD in the germline V gene. The CDR3 here is CATSDSHGPGEQYF. The CDR3 region has the DNA TGTGCCACCAGTGATTCGCACGGGCCGGGAGAGCAGTACTTC.

V and J are TRBV7-8 and TRBJ1-4; 7 bases map to TRBD1. Germline CDR1 reads SGHVS; CDR2 reads FQNEAQ. Losses at the gene ends were 2 bases for V and 5 bases for J; bases not matched to a gene: 8. The CDR3 loop spans 16 amino acids. The CDR3 loop reads CASSLNGGQKNEKLFF. CDR3 sequence (DNA): TGTGCCAGCAGCTTAAATGGGGGACAGAAGAATGAAAAACTGTTTTTT.

The rearrangement uses TRBV11-2 and TRBJ2-7; D is ambiguous. Per the germline V gene, CDR1 is SGHAT and CDR2 is FQNNGV. V dropped 7 bases and J dropped 6 bases, with 19 bases sitting between them. The CDR3 has 14 amino acids. CDR3 sequence reads: CASTSPSNFVEQYF. In DNA form, the CDR3 reads TGTGCCAGCACCTCCCCTAGTAACTTCGTCGAGCAGTACTTC.

This clone has only one observation. This chain connects TRBV9 to TRBJ1-2, with 8 bases lining up with TRBD1. The germline gives CDR1 SGDLS, CDR2 YYNGEE. The CDR3 loop spans 14 amino acids. Trimming at V came to 3 bases and at J to 7 bases, leaving 8 bases not matched to a gene. The chain's CDR3 is CASSADRVKGGYTF. CDR3 DNA sequence: TGTGCCAGCAGCGCGGACAGGGTGAAGGGTGGCTACACCTTC.

The rearrangement links TRBV27 to TRBJ2-7, with TRBD1 matching over 11 bases. Trimming took 7 bases from V and 2 from J; bases not matched to a gene: 13. CDR3 length: 17 amino acids. Germline lookup yields CDR1 MNHEY and CDR2 SMNVEV (reference sequence). The CDR3 DNA is TGTGCCAGCAACAGCCAGCGGGGGACAGGGGGGACCTACGAGCAGTACTTC. This encodes CASNSQRGTGGTYEQYF.

The rearrangement uses TRBV6-5 and TRBJ1-1; D unclear. CDR1 and CDR2 (germline): MNHEY, SVGAGI. CDR3 size: 13 residues. V lost 8 bases to trimming and J lost 2 bases, with 12 bases between them. CDR3 loop: CASALYLNTEAFF. The CDR3 DNA is TGTGCCAGCGCCCTCTATTTAAACACTGAAGCTTTCTTT.

The V gene is TRBV21-1, the J gene TRBJ1-5; the table's D call TRBD1 went unverified against the DNA. TRBV21-1 is a pseudogene. The CDR3 spans 21 residues. This CDR3 is CASSPPYSQGEVGVDNQPQHF. CDR3 DNA sequence: TGTGCCAGCAGCCCTCCTTACAGCCAGGGGGAGGTGGGGGTGGACAATCAGCCCCAGCATTTT.

The chain couples TRBV12-3 or TRBV12-4 to TRBJ1-2, with a possible D match to TRBD1 (6 bases). The V and J ends lost 7 bases and 5 bases respectively, with 14 bases between them. The CDR3 has 13 amino acids. CDR3 bases: TGTGCCAGCACCTCGGGGGGGGCATATGGCTACACCTTC. Translated: CASTSGGAYGYTF.

The chain combines TRBV4-1 with TRBJ2-1; 7 bases line up with TRBD2. The V segment lost 2 bases and the J segment 6 bases; nucleotides outside the gene matches: 4. The germline V gene has CDR1 MGHRA and CDR2 YSYEKL. There are 14 residues in the CDR3. For the CDR3, the DNA is TGCGCCAGCAGCCAAACCTGGACTAGCAATGAGCAGTTCTTC. It yields the protein CASSQTWTSNEQFF.

This clone was observed a handful of times. The same CDR3 also results from other DNA sequences found in this sample. The V gene is TRBV5-1, the J gene TRBJ2-7; 9 nucleotides line up with TRBD2. The V gene end was trimmed by 2 bases and the J gene end by 5 bases; junction bases not matched to a gene: 5. The CDR3 has 14 residues. Germline CDR1 and CDR2: SGHRS and YFSETQ. CDR3 sequence (DNA): TGCGCCAGCAGCTTTGGACTAGCGCTGGACGAGCAGTACTTC. Its protein product is CASSFGLALDEQYF.

The chain joins TRBV9 to TRBJ1-2; D may be TRBD1 (5 bases). Trimming took off 0 bases at V and 8 bases at J, with 17 bases between the two ends. Germline assignment: CDR1 SGDLS and CDR2 YYNGEE. The length of the CDR3 is 15 residues. CDR3 protein: CASSVGGDPYGGYTF. The CDR3 nucleotides read TGTGCCAGCAGCGTAGGCGGGGACCCGTACGGGGGCTACACCTTC.

V gene TRBV28 combines with J gene TRBJ2-2; the match to TRBD2 covers 8 bases. The V and J ends lost 6 bases and 5 bases, in that order; junction bases with no gene match: 8. CDR1 and CDR2 from the germline V gene are MDHEN and SYDVKM. CDR3 length: 15 amino acids. The CDR3 sequence is CASRLLLAATGELFF. CDR3 bases: TGTGCCAGCAGACTTTTACTAGCGGCAACCGGGGAGCTGTTTTTT.

The gene calls are TRBV3-1 (or the pseudogene TRBV3-2) and TRBJ2-5, with a tentative D call TRBD1 (5 bases). V lost 4 bases to trimming and J lost 2 bases, with 8 bases between them. Germline CDR1 LGHDT, CDR2 YNNKEL (reference sequence). The length of the CDR3 is 13 residues. CDR3 amino acids: CASSPTVQETQYF. The CDR3 DNA follows: TGTGCCAGCAGCCCGACAGTACAAGAGACCCAGTACTTC.

Only one count was recorded for this clone. The gene calls are TRBV7-2 and TRBJ2-7; TRBD2 matches at 9 bases. The CDR3 spans 14 residues. J was trimmed by 4 bases and V by 6 bases; bases with no gene match: 7. Per germline, CDR1 SGHTA and CDR2 FQGNSA. DNA for the CDR3: TGTGCCAGCAGGGCGGGAGGGCCGGAATACGAGCAGTACTTC. It is translated as CASRAGGPEYEQYF.

The CDR3 protein is CASSQDYRGLANGTDTQYF. The CDR3 DNA follows: TGTGCCAGCAGCCAGGACTATAGGGGACTAGCTAATGGCACAGATACGCAGTATTTT. The chain recombines TRBV3-1 (or the pseudogene TRBV3-2) with TRBJ2-3, with 9 nucleotides matching TRBD2. Germline V gene lookup returns CDR1 LGHDT and CDR2 YNNKEL (reference sequence). The CDR3 loop spans 19 amino acids. V lost 3 bases to trimming and J lost 1 base; unmatched junction nucleotides: 14.

The chain recombines TRBV30 with TRBJ2-1, with D unclear. V lost 0 bases and J lost 8, with 8 bases in between. In germline, CDR1 is GTSNPN, CDR2 SVGIG (reference sequence). This CDR3 has 12 amino acids. This CDR3 is CAWSVQTHEQFF. The CDR3 region has the DNA TGTGCCTGGAGTGTACAGACCCATGAGCAGTTCTTC. Supplemented by reference TRBV30 and TRBJ2-1, the full variable domain reads SQTIHQWPATLVQPVGSPLSLECTVEGTSNPNLYWYRQAAGRGLQLLFYSVGIGQISSEVPQNLSASRPQDRQFILSSKKLLLSDSGFYLCAWSVQTHEQFFGPGTRLTVL.

J is TRBJ2-1 and V is TRBV29-1, with 11 bases that match TRBD2. The CDR3 spans 16 residues. The trim removed 3 bases at V and 3 bases at J, leaving 7 bases unmatched. The germline gives CDR1 SQVTM, CDR2 ANQGSEA. CDR3 in amino acids: CSVEGSSGRSYNEQFF. CDR3 nucleotides: TGCAGCGTTGAGGGCTCTAGCGGGAGGAGCTACAATGAGCAGTTCTTC.